This entry lists 16 T cell receptor beta chains sequenced from one sample in a study of T cell responses to AZD1222 COVID-19 vaccine (dated by TCRdb to the early 2020s). The time point label for this specimen denotes: about 28 days (+/-7) after the second vaccine dose. The library was prepared using the immunoSEQ multiplex PCR assay. Held by TCRdb, this immuneACCESS table contains in-frame sequences only and omits some clones. Under half of the omission traces to an unresolved V gene where checked; the cause of the rest is unknown. In all, the sample holds over 110,000 clones, and roughly nine tenths of those were seen once. Together, the top ten hold around 10% of the sample. The specimen comprised peripheral blood, sampled 28 days after the second AZD1222 dose. These receptors all stem from an adult who received the AZD1222 COVID-19 vaccine.

The chain recombines TRBV6-5 with TRBJ1-2, with D tentatively TRBD1 (6 bases). Germline values: CDR1 MNHEY, CDR2 SVGAGI. This CDR3 has 14 residues. Trimming took off 4 bases at V and 4 bases at J, with 13 bases between the two ends. The DNA for the CDR3 is TGTGCCAGCAGTTCCCCGGGGGCACTCTATGGCTACACCTTC. Its protein product is CASSSPGALYGYTF.

This clone was seen just once. The V and J genes are TRBV4-3 and TRBJ1-1; the D is unclear. Germline values: CDR1 LGHNA, CDR2 YSLEER. V was shortened by 4 bases and J by 5 bases, with 14 bases between the two germline ends. The CDR3 runs 14 residues. CDR3 sequence (DNA): TGCGCCAGCAGCCTCGGAGCAGGCTTGACTGAAGCTTTCTTT. The encoded protein is CASSLGAGLTEAFF.

V is TRBV23-1 and J is TRBJ2-3; possible D gene TRBD2, 6 bases. TRBV23-1 is noted as an ORF with a role that remains uncertain. The CDR3 covers 18 residues. Trimming took 3 bases from V and 1 from J, leaving 20 bases between them. The CDR3 DNA is TGCGCCAGCAGTCAGCCCTTTAAGGGGAGGAGTGGCACAGATACGCAGTATTTT. Translated, it gives CASSQPFKGRSGTDTQYF.

Details on this clone: Other DNA sequences from this sample encode an identical CDR3 as well. The gene calls are TRBV18 and TRBJ1-5, with D uncertain. The V gene lost 2 bases and the J gene lost 3 bases, with 5 bases spanning the gap. The CDR3 length is 13 residues. The germline gives CDR1 KGHSH, CDR2 LQKENI. CDR3 sequence: CASSPGDNQPQHF. DNA for the CDR3: TGTGCCAGCTCACCAGGAGACAATCAGCCCCAGCATTTT.

The chain combines TRBV5-1 with TRBJ1-1; D is uncertain. V lost 3 bases and J lost 3, with 9 bases in between. CDR1 SGHRS and CDR2 YFSETQ come from the germline V gene. This CDR3 is built from 13 residues. CDR3 sequence: CASSSPVDTEAFF. DNA of the CDR3: TGCGCCAGCAGCTCGCCGGTGGACACTGAAGCTTTCTTT.

The genes are TRBV9 and TRBJ2-1; D tentatively fits TRBD1 or TRBD2 (6 bases each). The germline V gene encodes CDR1 SGDLS and CDR2 YYNGEE. Between the trimmed V and J ends, which lost 4 bases and 10 bases, there was a span of 18 bases. The CDR3 contains 14 residues. CDR3 DNA: TGTGCCAGCAGCCCAAAATCCGGGGGCAGCGAGCAGTTCTTC. Protein: CASSPKSGGSEQFF.

The rearrangement uses TRBV19 and TRBJ2-7; 8 positions agree with TRBD2. This CDR3 has 13 residues. CDR1 is LNHDA, CDR2 SQIVND, per germline (reference sequence). After removal of 5 bases from V and 6 bases from J, the junction contained 6 bases not matched to a gene. The CDR3 is CASSSGRAGEQYF. The CDR3 region has the DNA TGTGCCAGTAGTTCCGGGAGGGCCGGCGAGCAGTACTTC.

The genes are TRBV30 and TRBJ2-3, with D possibly matching TRBD2 (5 bases). The CDR3 has 11 residues. V dropped 3 bases and J dropped 6 bases, with 7 bases sitting between them. Germline values: CDR1 GTSNPN, CDR2 SVGIG (reference sequence). Written as DNA, the CDR3 is TGTGCCTGGAGGGGAGCGGATACGCAGTATTTT. Translated, it gives CAWRGADTQYF.

The CDR3 DNA sequence: TGTGCCGCCGAAGCTAGCGGGAGTGGCCCAGATACGCAGTATTTT. Its translation is CAAEASGSGPDTQYF. The chain carries TRBV3-1 (or the pseudogene TRBV3-2) and TRBJ2-3; 10 nucleotides align to TRBD2. Germline CDR1 is LGHDT and CDR2 is YNNKEL (reference sequence). The V and J ends lost 11 bases and 4 bases, in that order; junction bases with no gene match: 12. The CDR3 is made up of 15 amino acids.

The CDR3 DNA reads as TGTGCCATCGGGGGGGGTTCGGAGACCCAGTACTTC. Translated: CAIGGGSETQYF. The chain carries TRBV10-3 and TRBJ2-5, with TRBD2 identical over 7 bases. This CDR3 is built from 12 residues. V shed 8 bases and J 5 bases; nucleotides not matched to a gene: 5. Germline V gene data show CDR1 as ENHRY and CDR2 as SYGVKD.

The chain uses TRBV18 and TRBJ2-7, with TRBD2 matching 11 bases. Germline CDR1 reads KGHSH; CDR2 reads LQKENI. CDR3 length: 15 residues. V lost 3 bases and J lost 3; bases outside the gene matches: 4. The CDR3 DNA sequence: TGTGCCAGCTCACCGGTCGGGACTAGCGGCTACGAGCAGTACTTC. Translated, it gives CASSPVGTSGYEQYF.

This clone has only one observation. Written as DNA, the CDR3 is TGTGCCAGCAGTTCGGACAGGGCTGGCTACACCTTC. Translation: CASSSDRAGYTF. This chain connects TRBV7-9 to TRBJ1-2; 8 bases agree with TRBD1. This CDR3 is 12 amino acids long. Germline V gene lookup returns CDR1 SEHNR and CDR2 FQNEAQ (reference sequence). The trim removed 6 bases at V and 7 bases at J, leaving 4 bases unmatched.

In this sample, this clone turned up a few times. Other DNA sequences within the sample encode an identical CDR3. The rearrangement uses TRBV14 and TRBJ1-1; D is unresolved. The CDR3 totals 13 residues. CDR1 is SGHDN, CDR2 FVKESK, per germline. V lost 1 base and J lost 4, with 7 bases in between. In DNA, the CDR3 is TGTGCCAGCAGCCAAGGACGGCTCACTGAAGCTTTCTTT. Protein: CASSQGRLTEAFF.

The chain uses TRBV4-2 and TRBJ2-7; TRBD2 aligns across 10 bases. This CDR3 region has 16 residues. J gave up 5 bases and V 0 bases, and 7 bases lay outside the gene matches. Germline loops: CDR1 LGHNA, CDR2 YNFKEQ. This chain's CDR3 is CASSQDSSGRLNEQYF. The CDR3 region has the DNA TGTGCCAGCAGCCAAGATTCTAGCGGGAGACTCAACGAGCAGTACTTC.

The chain employs TRBV5-8 and TRBJ1-4; no reliable D call. CDR1 is SGHTS, CDR2 YDEGEE, per germline. V lost 0 bases and J 4 bases, leaving 13 bases between the germline ends. CDR3 length: 16 residues. The CDR3 reads CASSLGATWNNEKLFF. In DNA form, the CDR3 reads TGTGCCAGCAGCTTGGGGGCCACCTGGAATAATGAAAAACTGTTTTTT.

V gene TRBV2 combines with J gene TRBJ1-2; unclear D gene. The CDR3 is 15 residues long. Germline loops: CDR1 SNHLY, CDR2 FYNNEI. Trimming shortened V by 7 bases and J by 2 bases, and 17 bases separated the two germline ends. The CDR3 here is CASITETNTNYGYTF. CDR3 bases: TGTGCCAGCATTACTGAGACCAATACAAACTATGGCTACACCTTC.